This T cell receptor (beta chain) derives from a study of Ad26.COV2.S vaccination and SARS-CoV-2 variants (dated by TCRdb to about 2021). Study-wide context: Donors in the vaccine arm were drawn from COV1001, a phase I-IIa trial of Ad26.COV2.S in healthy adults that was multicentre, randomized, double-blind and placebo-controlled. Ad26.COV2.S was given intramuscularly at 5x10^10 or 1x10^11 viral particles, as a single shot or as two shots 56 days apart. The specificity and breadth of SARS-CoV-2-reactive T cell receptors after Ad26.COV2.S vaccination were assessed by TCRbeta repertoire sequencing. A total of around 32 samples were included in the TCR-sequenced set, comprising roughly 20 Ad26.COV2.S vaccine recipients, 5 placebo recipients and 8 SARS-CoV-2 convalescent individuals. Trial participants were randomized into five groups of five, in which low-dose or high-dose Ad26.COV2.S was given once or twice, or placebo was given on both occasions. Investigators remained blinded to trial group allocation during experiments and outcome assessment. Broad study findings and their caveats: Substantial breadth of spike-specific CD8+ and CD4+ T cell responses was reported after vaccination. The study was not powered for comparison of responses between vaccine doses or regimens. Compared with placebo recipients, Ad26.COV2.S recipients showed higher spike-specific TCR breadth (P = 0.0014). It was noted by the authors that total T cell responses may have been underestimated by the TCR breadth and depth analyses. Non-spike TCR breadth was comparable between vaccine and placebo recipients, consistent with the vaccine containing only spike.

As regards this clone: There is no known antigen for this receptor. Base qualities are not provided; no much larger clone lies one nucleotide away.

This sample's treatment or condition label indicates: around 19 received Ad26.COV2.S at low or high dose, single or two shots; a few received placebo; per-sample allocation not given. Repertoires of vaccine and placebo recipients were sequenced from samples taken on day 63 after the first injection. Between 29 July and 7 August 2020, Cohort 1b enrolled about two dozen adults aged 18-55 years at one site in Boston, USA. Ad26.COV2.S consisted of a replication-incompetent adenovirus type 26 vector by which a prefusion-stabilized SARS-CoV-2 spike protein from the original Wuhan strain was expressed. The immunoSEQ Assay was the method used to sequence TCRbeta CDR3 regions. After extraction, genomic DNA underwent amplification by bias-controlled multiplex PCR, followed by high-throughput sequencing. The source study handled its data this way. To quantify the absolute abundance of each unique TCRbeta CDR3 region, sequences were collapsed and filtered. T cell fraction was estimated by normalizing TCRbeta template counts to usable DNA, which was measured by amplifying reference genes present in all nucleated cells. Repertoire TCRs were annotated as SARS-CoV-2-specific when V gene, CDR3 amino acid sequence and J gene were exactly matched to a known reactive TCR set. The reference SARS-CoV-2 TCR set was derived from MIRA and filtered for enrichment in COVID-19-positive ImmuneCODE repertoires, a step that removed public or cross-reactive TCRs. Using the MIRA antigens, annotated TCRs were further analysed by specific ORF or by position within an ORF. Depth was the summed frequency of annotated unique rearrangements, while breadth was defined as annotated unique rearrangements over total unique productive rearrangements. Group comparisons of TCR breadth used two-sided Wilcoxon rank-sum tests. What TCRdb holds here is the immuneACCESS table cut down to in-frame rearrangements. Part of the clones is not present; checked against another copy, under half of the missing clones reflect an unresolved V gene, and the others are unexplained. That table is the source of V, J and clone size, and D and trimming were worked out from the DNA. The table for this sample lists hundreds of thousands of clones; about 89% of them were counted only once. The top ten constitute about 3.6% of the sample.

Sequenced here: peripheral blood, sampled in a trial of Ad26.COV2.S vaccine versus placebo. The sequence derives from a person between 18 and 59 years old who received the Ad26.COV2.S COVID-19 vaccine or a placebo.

Here is the DNA: TGTGCCAGCAGCCAAGGGATTCGAGGGGGCGTTGGCTACACCTTC. The resulting protein is CASSQGIRGGVGYTF. The sequence links TRBV3-1 (or the pseudogene TRBV3-2) to TRBJ1-2, with 7 middle bases fitting TRBD1. The CDR3 starts with the cysteine, ends with the phenylalanine, and has 15 residues. CDR3 DNA is the only sequence kept; it has 45 bases, read in frame from the first base. CDR1 LGHDT and CDR2 YNNKEL are derived from the germline V gene (reference sequence). V ends up 1 base short and J 7 bases short, with an unmatched junction base count of 9.